This paragraph covers one TCR beta chain sequence. Its antigen target is currently unknown. The sample holds no much larger clone one base away, and base qualities are not on file. The immunoSEQ Assay, a bias-controlled multiplex PCR, was used to amplify TCRbeta CDR3 regions from genomic DNA. From the authors' description of their analysis: Within the assay, amplification of reference gene primers was used to estimate how many nucleated cells each sample contained. To quantify the absolute abundance of each unique TCRbeta CDR3 rearrangement, sequence reads were collapsed and filtered. For each sample, productive Simpson clonality was calculated as the square root of Simpson's diversity index across productive rearrangements. TCRdb provides this immuneACCESS table in a form limited to in-frame rearrangements. Some clones are lacking; in checked studies, under half of them reflect an unresolved V gene, and why the rest are absent is not known. V, J and clone size were drawn from that table, and D and trimming were deduced from the DNA. In all, the sample holds 200,000 to 300,000 clones, and roughly 84% of those were seen once. 2% to 2.5% of the sample comes from the top ten.

The record originates from a study of blood T cell repertoires in COVID-19 (TCRdb year 2020). Looking at the study overall: Collaborator samples came from the United States, Italy and Spain and covered acute and convalescent phases of COVID-19. The material from the prospective study consisted of cDNA or gDNA derived from T cells, B-cell-depleted T cells, or PBMCs. The dataset comprised deeply sampled blood TCRbeta repertoires from subjects exposed to, actively infected with, or recovered from COVID-19. The repertoires were released in a freely available public database meant as a resource for research on the immune response to SARS-CoV-2. Samples were obtained from the ongoing ImmuneRACE study (first 160 participants) and from roughly 1,300 subjects provided by 6 global collaborators. Nearly every sample came with metadata listing a de-identified subject ID, COVID-19 status, age in years and sex. HLA class I and class II types, where available, came from metadata supplied by the sample provider rather than from assay-based typing.

What the work shows at the level of the full study, not this receptor alone: The amount of clinical and demographic metadata varied by source and participant and was provided uncurated.

Samples from volunteer blood donors who had recovered from COVID-19 were contributed by a second Seattle source. Each collaborating institution followed its own protocols to collect whole blood in K2EDTA tubes. For TCRbeta analysis, collaborators shipped samples as frozen whole blood, isolated PBMCs, or DNA extracted from either of those sample types. Its CDR3 holds 14 amino acids, cysteine through phenylalanine. Only the CDR3 part of the read is kept: 42 bases, read in frame from the first base. The junction shows trimming of 3 bases on V and 4 bases on J, plus 12 bases between the germline ends. Taken from the germline V gene (reference sequence), the CDR1 and CDR2 loops are LNHNV and YYDKDF.

The sample consisted of peripheral blood. The clonotype originates from a middle-aged man who had recovered from COVID-19. The V and J segments used are TRBV15 and TRBJ1-1, with the D gene call left open. The sequenced DNA is TGTGCCACCAGCAGGGGAGGTGTTAGCACTGAAGCTTTCTTT. It translates to CATSRGGVSTEAFF.